A single T cell receptor beta chain is shown here with its context. These data are taken from a study of human T cells and chemical hapten exposure. Sample time point: patch test 2, 6 weeks after DPC sensitization. Specified treatment: therapeutic diphenylcyclopropenone sensitization with weekly scalp DPC. Only after blood had been drawn was each patch test applied. Separate cDNA molecules received unique molecular identifiers, which the library attached to them. MiXCR was run by TCRdb on the RACE reads, yielding one entry per CDR3 protein. Of tens of thousands of distinct CDR3 sequences detected, 9.5% to 11% appear once; the ten largest clones hold more than 2%. V dropped 2 bases and J dropped 4; count of bases not matched to a gene: 18. Looked up from germline, CDR1 is MNHEY and CDR2 is SVGEGT. The CDR3 has 19 amino acids.

The sequencing here drew on whole blood, taken in connection with sensitization to the hapten diphenylcyclopropenone (DPC). The receptor's source is a man aged 35-49 years with alopecia areata. Some clones in this sample may be carry-over from other donors' samples. The chain recombines TRBV6-2 or TRBV6-3 with TRBJ2-7; TRBD2 matches 9 bases. The CDR3 spells CASSYPGVGSSGTPYEQYV. Here the CDR3 DNA reads TGTGCCAGCAGTTACCCGGGTGTCGGGTCTAGCGGGACACCTTACGAGCAGTACGTC.